The 5 T cell receptor beta chains in this list originate from one sample, sequenced in a study of OX40 agonist ivuxolimab in advanced cancers. The library was produced with the immunoSEQ multiplex PCR assay. Held by TCRdb, this immuneACCESS table contains in-frame sequences only and omits some clones. Under half of the omission traces to an unresolved V gene where checked; the cause of the rest is unknown. The sample includes tens of thousands of clones, with about 80% observed a single time. Of the sample, roughly 4.1% is held by the ten largest clones. The material sequenced was CD4+ or CD8+ T cells sorted from blood, taken in a trial of the OX40 agonist ivuxolimab. Receptor source: an adult with an advanced solid tumor such as melanoma, head and neck, liver or kidney cancer.

The chain links TRBV5-4 to TRBJ2-5, with 8 bases aligning to TRBD2. Looked up from germline, CDR1 is SGHNT and CDR2 is YYREEE (reference sequence). The CDR3 totals 14 residues. V dropped 3 bases and J dropped 5; count of bases not matched to a gene: 6. CDR3 residues: CASSSGGRGETQYF. The CDR3 DNA follows: TGTGCCAGCAGCTCGGGGGGGCGTGGGGAGACCCAGTACTTC.

This clone showed up just once. The rearrangement uses TRBV5-5 and TRBJ1-5; possibly TRBD1 for D (5 bases). V lost 5 bases and J lost 0, with 12 bases in between. The germline gives CDR1 SGHKS, CDR2 YYEKEE (reference sequence). CDR3 size: 15 residues. The CDR3 DNA follows: TGTGCCAGCAGTTGGGACGGGTATAGCAATCAGCCCCAGCATTTT. This gives the protein CASSWDGYSNQPQHF.

This sequence joins TRBV5-1 and TRBJ2-7; 9 bases fit TRBD1. Unmatched junction bases numbered 4, after V lost 3 bases and J lost 0 bases. CDR3 length: 15 amino acids. Germline V lookup: CDR1 SGHRS, CDR2 YFSETQ. The CDR3 nucleotides read TGCGCCAGCAGCTCGGGGACAGGGAGCTCCTACGAGCAGTACTTC. Translation: CASSSGTGSSYEQYF.

The chain's CDR3 is CASSGWTSGGADTQYF. The CDR3 DNA reads as TGCGCCAGCAGTGGGTGGACTAGCGGGGGGGCAGATACGCAGTATTTT. V is TRBV5-1 and J is TRBJ2-3; 15 bases line up with TRBD2. The CDR3 covers 16 residues. CDR1 is SGHRS and CDR2 is YFSETQ in the germline V gene. V was pared by 5 bases and J by 4 bases, with 5 bases of the junction left unmatched.

Only one count was recorded for this clone. The chain recombines TRBV9 with TRBJ2-4; 7 bases line up with TRBD1. V lost 4 bases to trimming and J lost 0 bases; unmatched junction nucleotides: 10. CDR3 size: 17 residues. CDR1 is SGDLS and CDR2 is YYNGEE in the germline V gene. DNA of the CDR3: TGTGCCAGCAGCCGCAACCCGACAGGGCTAGCCAAAAACATTCAGTACTTC. Translating it yields CASSRNPTGLAKNIQYF.